These 13 T cell receptor beta chains share one sample of origin, sequenced in a study of blood T cell repertoires in COVID-19. Sequencing used immunoSEQ multiplex PCR; TCRdb keeps in-frame clones, though not all of them. The repertoire holds a few hundred thousand clones, with about nine tenths as singletons. Sequenced input: PBMCs or T cells enriched from blood (not recorded which). These receptors all stem from a woman aged 18-29 years who had recovered from COVID-19.

The chain carries TRBV5-4 and TRBJ1-5; the match to TRBD1 covers 8 bases. The CDR3 is 15 amino acids. Germline CDR1 is SGHNT and CDR2 is YYREEE (reference sequence). The J segment lost 3 bases and the V segment lost 4 bases, leaving 6 bases of the junction unmatched. In DNA, the CDR3 is TGTGCCAGCAGCATCGGACAGGGAGACAATCAGCCCCAGCATTTT. Protein: CASSIGQGDNQPQHF.

This clone was seen only a few times. The chain links TRBV24-1 to TRBJ2-2; maybe TRBD1 (8 bases). CDR1 is KGHDR, CDR2 SFDVKD, per germline. V was trimmed by 9 bases and J by 0 bases, leaving 16 bases between them. CDR3 length equals 16 residues. The chain's CDR3 is CATGGGQVPNTGELFF. DNA of the CDR3: TGTGCCACCGGCGGGGGACAGGTGCCGAACACCGGGGAGCTGTTTTTT.

This clone appeared a single time. The chain employs TRBV19 and TRBJ1-2; D uncertain. In germline, CDR1 is LNHDA, CDR2 SQIVND (reference sequence). V gave up 3 bases and J gave up 8 bases, with 28 bases separating them. The CDR3 contains 18 residues. The CDR3 sequence: CASSISPMKLKGQRGYTF. In nucleotides, the CDR3 is TGTGCCAGTAGTATCAGCCCAATGAAACTGAAGGGCCAGCGGGGCTACACCTTC. The full variable domain, in which reference TRBV19 and TRBJ1-2 provide the parts outside the CDR3, is DGGITQSPKYLFRKEGQNVTLSCEQNLNHDAMYWYRQDPGQGLRLIYYSQIVNDFQKGDIAEGYSVSREKKESFPLTVTSAQKNPTAFYLCASSISPMKLKGQRGYTFGSGTRLTVV.

The rearrangement uses TRBV7-9 and TRBJ1-1, with a possible D match to TRBD1 (5 bases). V was cut by 1 base and J by 5 bases, with 11 bases left in between. Germline CDR1 is SEHNR and CDR2 is FQNEAQ (reference sequence). The CDR3 is made up of 14 amino acids. In DNA form, the CDR3 reads TGTGCCAGCAGCTTAGTTCAGGGTTTAACTGAAGCTTTCTTT. Translating it yields CASSLVQGLTEAFF.

The sample holds a few counts of this clone. This chain uses TRBV5-1 with TRBJ1-2, with D tentatively TRBD1 (5 bases). This CDR3 contains 14 residues. The germline V and J ends were trimmed by 4 bases and 1 base, with 11 bases remaining between them. Germline V CDR1 and CDR2: SGHRS, YFSETQ. The CDR3 region is CASSEGQHNYGYTF. Written as DNA, the CDR3 is TGCGCCAGCAGCGAAGGACAACATAACTATGGCTACACCTTC.

The table lists this clone with a count of one. Its ends do not fully match the called genes, so a read error is possible. The CDR3 DNA reads as TGCGCCCGCAGCTTGGGGGGCGGGGGCGACACAGATACGCAGTATTTT. This gives the protein CARSLGGGGDTDTQYF. The chain couples TRBV5-1 to TRBJ2-3; weak D call: TRBD2 (7 bases). CDR1 and CDR2 from the germline V gene are SGHRS and YFSETQ. The CDR3 covers 16 residues.

This clone was detected only a few times. The rearrangement links TRBV6-5 to TRBJ2-1; D may be TRBD2 (5 bases). V lost 10 bases and J lost 5, with 18 bases in between. The CDR3 contains 14 residues. Germline CDR1 reads MNHEY; CDR2 reads SVGAGI. The CDR3 sequence is CATTFTGVNNEQFF. For the CDR3, the DNA is TGTGCCACCACATTCACCGGGGTGAACAATGAGCAGTTCTTC.

The V and J genes are TRBV28 and TRBJ1-4, with D possibly being TRBD1 (6 bases). Trimming removed 6 bases at V and 4 bases at J, with 12 bases between. Germline V gene lookup returns CDR1 MDHEN and CDR2 SYDVKM. CDR3 length equals 14 residues. CDR3 coding DNA: TGTGCCAGCAGGAGGACAGCCATTAATGAAAAACTGTTTTTT. Translation: CASRRTAINEKLFF.

The gene calls are TRBV7-9 and TRBJ2-7, with TRBD2 matching 9 bases. Looked up from germline, CDR1 is SEHNR and CDR2 is FQNEAQ (reference sequence). V dropped 1 base and J dropped 5; count of bases not matched to a gene: 12. The CDR3 has 17 amino acids. DNA for the CDR3: TGTGCCAGCAGCTTAGGAACTAGCGGGTTACAGAGCAACGAGCAGTACTTC. It specifies CASSLGTSGLQSNEQYF.

V and J are TRBV28 and TRBJ1-1; D remains ambiguous. The ends were cut back, 6 bases at V and 1 base at J, with 3 bases in the middle. Looked up from germline, CDR1 is MDHEN and CDR2 is SYDVKM. The CDR3 loop spans 11 amino acids. This CDR3 is CASSWNTEAFF. For the CDR3, the DNA is TGTGCCAGCAGCTGGAACACTGAAGCTTTCTTT. Together with reference TRBV28 and TRBJ1-1, the CDR3 gives the full variable domain: DVKVTQSSRYLVKRTGEKVFLECVQDMDHENMFWYRQDPGLGLRLIYFSYDVKMKEKGDIPEGYSVSREKKERFSLILESASTNQTSMYLCASSWNTEAFFGQGTRLTVV.

Only one count was recorded for this clone. The V call is TRBV3-1 (or the pseudogene TRBV3-2), the J call TRBJ1-1, with D maybe TRBD1 (6 bases). V lost 2 bases to trimming and J lost 2 bases, with 9 bases between them. The CDR3 extends over 14 amino acids. CDR1 and CDR2 (germline): LGHDT, YNNKEL (reference sequence). CDR3 amino acids: CASSQRGLNTEAFF. Here the CDR3 DNA reads TGTGCCAGCAGCCAAAGGGGGTTAAACACTGAAGCTTTCTTT.

The V and J genes are TRBV7-6 and TRBJ2-1, with 11 bases lining up with TRBD2. Germline V gene data show CDR1 as SGHVS and CDR2 as FNYEAQ. The ends lost 0 bases at V and 5 bases at J; junction bases unmatched: 9. CDR3 length equals 18 residues. Here the CDR3 DNA reads TGTGCCAGCAGCTTAGCGCTGATAGCGGGAGGGCCTCACAATGAGCAGTTCTTC. This gives the protein CASSLALIAGGPHNEQFF.

The chain uses TRBV28 and TRBJ1-2; D is perhaps TRBD1 (6 bases). Germline loops: CDR1 MDHEN, CDR2 SYDVKM. The CDR3 spans 15 residues. Trimming removed 2 bases from V and 5 bases from J, with 15 bases in between. The CDR3 nucleotides are TGTGCCAGCAGTTTACCCTTGGACAGTTTTTATGGCTACACCTTC. This gives the protein CASSLPLDSFYGYTF.